The present T cell receptor (beta chain) was sequenced within a study of shared T cell receptors in the human thymus. Clones were sequenced by immunoSEQ multiplex PCR, and TCRdb holds only the in-frame ones, with some missing. The sample records some 660,000 clones, around 87% being singletons. Germline V gene sequence: CDR1 MNHNS, CDR2 SASEGT. This CDR3 comprises 15 residues. The J segment lost 2 bases and the V segment lost 3 bases, leaving 6 bases of the junction unmatched. The sample also formed part of further work on human thymus T cells. Turning to that study: Serving as donors were healthy Finnish infants, each of whom was having open corrective surgery for congenital heart defects. From resections taken during corrective heart surgery, the thymus tissue was obtained. Related research described thymic repertoires that were highly overlapping among unrelated individuals.

The sequencing input was thymocytes. The receptor was isolated from a boy in the first two years of life with a congenital heart defect. This chain links TRBV6-1 with TRBJ1-1; 7 bases fit TRBD1. The CDR3 DNA reads as TGTGCCAGCAGTGACCCGGGACAGAGAAACACTGAAGCTTTCTTT. It codes for CASSDPGQRNTEAFF.